This T cell receptor beta chain was obtained from a study of CD8 T cells in ankylosing spondylitis. This clonotype was seen many times. Its antigen is currently unknown. Findings of the study overall: It was reported that disease-linked clones were significantly enriched in matched ankylosing spondylitis synovial fluid.

The CDR3 has 16 residues. Germline CDR1 reads SGHTA; CDR2 reads FQGNSA. Between the trimmed V and J ends, which lost 2 bases and 4 bases, there was a span of 17 bases. A single record per CDR3 protein comes from TCRdb applying MiXCR to the 5' RACE reads. The table includes around 250,000 distinct CDR3 sequences, about 10% detected once. The sequencing input was blood, either unsorted or a sorted T cell fraction (not recorded which). This receptor was taken from a male donor with ankylosing spondylitis or in good health (not recorded which). This rearrangement joins TRBV7-2 to TRBJ1-1, with D perhaps TRBD1 (5 bases). CDR3 DNA: TGTGCCAGCAGCTTACTCCCTGGGGGAGGGAGCACTGAAGCTTTCTTT. This sequence encodes CASSLLPGGGSTEAFF.